Listed below are T cell receptor beta chains from one sample, sequenced in a study of T cells in Graves' hyperthyroidism and ophthalmopathy. Each CDR3 protein is one row after TCRdb ran MiXCR on the multiplex PCR reads. The sample holds approximately 560,000 distinct CDR3 sequences, about half seen once. Specimen: peripheral blood or thyroid tissue (not recorded which). The receptors were sampled from a woman under 30 with Graves' hyperthyroidism. The CDR3 runs from the conserved cysteine through the conserved F or W. The D gene is left open where the match is weak. Clone size is shown for a subset of rows, as once, few, many or a class of expanded clone.

clone_size,d_call,j_call,v_call,cdr3_nt,cdr3_aa
NA,NA,TRBJ2-7,TRBV19,NA,CASSILATTYEQYF
few,NA,TRBJ1-2,TRBV12-3/TRBV12-4,TGTGCCAGCAGAACAAGACAGACTAACTATGGCTACACCTTC,CASRTRQTNYGYTF
NA,NA,TRBJ1-1,TRBV10-1,TGCGCCAGCAGCCAAGATTCTCTGGACTACACTGAAGCTTTCTTT,CASSQDSLDYTEAFF
NA,NA,TRBJ2-7,TRBV11-3,TGCGCCAGCAGCCAAGATCTTAAAAGGAACGAGCAGTACTTC,CASSQDLKRNEQYF
NA,TRBD1,TRBJ1-2,TRBV25-1,TGTGCCAGCAGAGACAGGGAGAGCAATGGCTACACCTTC,CASRDRESNGYTF
NA,NA,TRBJ1-3,TRBV20-1,TGCAGTGCTCAGGAGACGCGGAGAAACACCATATATTTT,CSAQETRRNTIYF
NA,NA,TRBJ2-3,TRBV15,TGTGCCACCAGCAGAGATTCTGCTAGCACAGATACGCAGTATTTT,CATSRDSASTDTQYF
NA,NA,TRBJ1-5,TRBV7-9,TGTGCCAGCAGCAGGGGGGACTCCCAGCATTTT,CASSRGDSQHF
NA,NA,TRBJ2-7,TRBV20-1,TGCAGTGCTAGTAGGACCGCGGGCTTCTACGAGCAGTACTTC,CSASRTAGFYEQYF
many,TRBD1,TRBJ2-5,TRBV20-1,TGCAGTGCTAGTAGGGACAGCCCTCAAGAGACCCAGTACTTC,CSASRDSPQETQYF
few,NA,TRBJ2-5,TRBV20-1,TGCAGTGCTAAAGCATTCCAAGAGACCCAGTACTTC,CSAKAFQETQYF
NA,NA,TRBJ2-5,TRBV2,TGTGCCAGCTCTGGAGGCCTCGGGACCCAGTACTTC,CASSGGLGTQYF
few,NA,TRBJ2-7,TRBV2,TGTGCCAGCAGCCGGGACGAGCAGTACTTC,CASSRDEQYF
NA,NA,TRBJ1-1,TRBV24-1,TGTGCCAGCAGTTTCACCCAGGGGTGGACTGAAGCTTTCTTT,CASSFTQGWTEAFF
few,NA,TRBJ1-5,TRBV2,TGTGCCAGCAGTTTAAAGGGTAGGGGCAATCAGCCCCAGCATTTT,CASSLKGRGNQPQHF
once,TRBD2,TRBJ2-7,TRBV25-1,TGTGCCAGCAGTTCCCCACTAGCTAGCGGGTCGTACGAGCAGTACTTC,CASSSPLASGSYEQYF